The TCR beta chain described here comes from a study of blood T cell repertoires in COVID-19. About the study: T cells, B-cell-depleted T cells, or PBMCs supplied cDNA or gDNA.

V was shortened by 3 bases and J by 3 bases, with 6 bases between the two germline ends. The V gene's germline CDR1 is MNHEY and CDR2 SMNVEV (reference sequence). The CDR3 is 14 amino acids. Original data processing: Cell counts per sample came from amplifying reference gene primers. TCRdb's copy holds only in-frame clones and misses some; the assay was immunoSEQ multiplex PCR. For V, J and clone size, that table is used; D and trimming come from the DNA. The sample has 190,000 or so clones, 75% to 90% seen once. Cohorts were based on clinical histories the participants reported. This rearrangement joins TRBV27 to TRBJ1-6; D is unresolved. The origin of this receptor is a woman younger than 45 who had been exposed to COVID-19. Sequencing was carried out using PBMCs or T cells enriched from blood (not recorded which). In DNA form, the CDR3 reads TGTGCCAGCAGTTTGAGAAGCTATAATTCACCCCTCCACTTT. Its protein is CASSLRSYNSPLHF.